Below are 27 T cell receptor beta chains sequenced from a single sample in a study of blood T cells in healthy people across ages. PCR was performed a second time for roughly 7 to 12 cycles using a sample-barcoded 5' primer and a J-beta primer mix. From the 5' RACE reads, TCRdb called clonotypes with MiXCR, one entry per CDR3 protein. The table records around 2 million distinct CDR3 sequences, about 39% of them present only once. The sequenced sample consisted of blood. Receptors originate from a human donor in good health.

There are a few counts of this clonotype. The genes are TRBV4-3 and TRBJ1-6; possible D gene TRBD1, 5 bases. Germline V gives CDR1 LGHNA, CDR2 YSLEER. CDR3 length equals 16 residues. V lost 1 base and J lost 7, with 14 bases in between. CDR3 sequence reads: CASSQGPGGGNSPLHF. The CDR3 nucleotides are TGCGCCAGCAGCCAAGGCCCCGGGGGAGGCAATTCACCCCTCCACTTT.

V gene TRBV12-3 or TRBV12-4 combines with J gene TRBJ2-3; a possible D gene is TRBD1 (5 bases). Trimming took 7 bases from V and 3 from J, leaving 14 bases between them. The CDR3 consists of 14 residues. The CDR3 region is CASTGWDVTDTQYF. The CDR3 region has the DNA TGTGCCAGCACAGGGTGGGATGTTACAGATACGCAGTATTTT.

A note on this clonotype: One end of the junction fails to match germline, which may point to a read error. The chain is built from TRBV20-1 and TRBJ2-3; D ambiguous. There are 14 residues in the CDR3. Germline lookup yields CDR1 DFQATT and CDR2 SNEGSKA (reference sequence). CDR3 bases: TGCGGTGCTAGGATCTGGGTAGGGTCGGATACGCAGTATTTT. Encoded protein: CGARIWVGSDTQYF.

CDR3 loop: CSATNRGGQETQYF. CDR3 nucleotides: TGCAGTGCAACAAACAGGGGGGGCCAAGAGACCCAGTACTTC. This chain connects TRBV20-1 to TRBJ2-5; perhaps TRBD1 as D (8 bases). Per the germline V gene, CDR1 is DFQATT and CDR2 is SNEGSKA (reference sequence). V lost 6 bases to trimming and J lost 1 base, with 15 bases between them. The CDR3 extends over 14 amino acids.

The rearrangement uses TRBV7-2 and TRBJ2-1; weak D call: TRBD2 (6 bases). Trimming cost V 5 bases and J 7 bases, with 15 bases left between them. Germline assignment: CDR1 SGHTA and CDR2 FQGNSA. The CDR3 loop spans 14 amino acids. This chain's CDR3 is CASSVSLAGNEQFF. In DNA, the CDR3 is TGTGCCAGCAGCGTCAGCCTCGCGGGGAATGAGCAGTTCTTC.

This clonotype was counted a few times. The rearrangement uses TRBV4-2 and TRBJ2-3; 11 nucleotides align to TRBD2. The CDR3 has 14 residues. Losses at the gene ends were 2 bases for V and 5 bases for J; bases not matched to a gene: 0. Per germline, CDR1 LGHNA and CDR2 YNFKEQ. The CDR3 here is CASSQLAGGDTQYF. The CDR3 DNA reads TGTGCCAGCAGCCAACTAGCGGGGGGAGATACGCAGTATTTT.

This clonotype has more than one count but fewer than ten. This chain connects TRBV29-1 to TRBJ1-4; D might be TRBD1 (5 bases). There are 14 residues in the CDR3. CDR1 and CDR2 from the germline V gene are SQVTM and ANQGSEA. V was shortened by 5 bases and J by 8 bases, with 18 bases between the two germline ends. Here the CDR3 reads CSVLWDGDDEKLFF. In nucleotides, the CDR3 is TGCAGCGTTCTCTGGGACGGCGATGACGAAAAACTGTTTTTT. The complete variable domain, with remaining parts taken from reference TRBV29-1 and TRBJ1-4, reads SAVISQKPSRDICQRGTSLTIQCQVDSQVTMMFWYRQQPGQSLTLIATANQGSEATYESGFVIDKFPISRPNLTFSTLTVSNMSPEDSSIYLCSVLWDGDDEKLFFGSGTQLSVL.

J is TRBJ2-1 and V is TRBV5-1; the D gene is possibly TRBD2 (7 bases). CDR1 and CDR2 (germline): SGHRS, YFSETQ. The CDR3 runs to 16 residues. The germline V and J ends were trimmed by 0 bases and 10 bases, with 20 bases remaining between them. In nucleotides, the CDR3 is TGCGCCAGCAGCTTGGCCGGGACCCCCTCGGGGGGCGAGCAGTTCTTC. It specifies CASSLAGTPSGGEQFF.

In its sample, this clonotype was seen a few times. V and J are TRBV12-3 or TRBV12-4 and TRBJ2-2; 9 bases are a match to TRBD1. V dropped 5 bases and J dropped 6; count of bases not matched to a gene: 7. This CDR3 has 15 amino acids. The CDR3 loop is CASSPTGGWAGELFF. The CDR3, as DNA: TGTGCCAGCAGTCCTACAGGGGGCTGGGCCGGGGAGCTGTTTTTT.

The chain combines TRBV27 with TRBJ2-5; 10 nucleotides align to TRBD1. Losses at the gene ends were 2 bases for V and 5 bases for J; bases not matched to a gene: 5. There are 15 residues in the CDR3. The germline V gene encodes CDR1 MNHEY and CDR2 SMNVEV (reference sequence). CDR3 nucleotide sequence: TGTGCCAGCAGTTTACTCTCGGACAGGGGGGAGACCCAGTACTTC. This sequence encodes CASSLLSDRGETQYF.

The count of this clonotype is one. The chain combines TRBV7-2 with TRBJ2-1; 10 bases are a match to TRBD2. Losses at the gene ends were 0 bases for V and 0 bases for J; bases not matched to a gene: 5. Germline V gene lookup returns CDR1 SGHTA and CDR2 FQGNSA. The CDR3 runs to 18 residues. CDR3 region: CASSLAVIAGGSYNEQFF. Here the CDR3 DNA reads TGTGCCAGCAGCTTAGCGGTGATAGCGGGGGGCTCCTACAATGAGCAGTTCTTC.

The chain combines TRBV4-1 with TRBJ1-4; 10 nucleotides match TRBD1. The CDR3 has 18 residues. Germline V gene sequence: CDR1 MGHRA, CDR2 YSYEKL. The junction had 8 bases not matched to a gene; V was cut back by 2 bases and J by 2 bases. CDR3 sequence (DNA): TGCGCCAGCAGCCAACTAATGCGGACAGGGGGTACTAATGAAAAACTGTTTTTT. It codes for CASSQLMRTGGTNEKLFF.

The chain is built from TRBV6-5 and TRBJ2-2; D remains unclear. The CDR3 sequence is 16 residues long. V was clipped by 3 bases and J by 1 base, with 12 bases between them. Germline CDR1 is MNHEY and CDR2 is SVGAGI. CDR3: CASSYSPAGNTGELFF. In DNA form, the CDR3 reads TGTGCCAGCAGTTATAGTCCCGCAGGGAACACCGGGGAGCTGTTTTTT.

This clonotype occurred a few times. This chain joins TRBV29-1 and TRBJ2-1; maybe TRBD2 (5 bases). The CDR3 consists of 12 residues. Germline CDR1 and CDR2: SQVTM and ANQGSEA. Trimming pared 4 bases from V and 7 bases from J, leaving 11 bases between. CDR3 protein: CSVVTKGNEQFF. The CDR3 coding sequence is TGCAGCGTTGTGACTAAAGGGAATGAGCAGTTCTTC.

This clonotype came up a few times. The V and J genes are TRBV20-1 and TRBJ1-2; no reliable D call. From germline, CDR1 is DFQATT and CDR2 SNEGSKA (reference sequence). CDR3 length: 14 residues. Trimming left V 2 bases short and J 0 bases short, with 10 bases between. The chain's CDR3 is CSARSGLANYGYTF. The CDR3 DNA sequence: TGCAGTGCTAGAAGCGGGTTAGCTAACTATGGCTACACCTTC.

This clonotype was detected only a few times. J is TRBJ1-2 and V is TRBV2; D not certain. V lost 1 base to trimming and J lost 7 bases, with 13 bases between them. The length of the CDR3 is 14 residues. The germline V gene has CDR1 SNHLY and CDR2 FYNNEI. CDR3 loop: CASSEVGMGAGYTF. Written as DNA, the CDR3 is TGTGCCAGCAGTGAAGTTGGTATGGGTGCTGGCTACACCTTC. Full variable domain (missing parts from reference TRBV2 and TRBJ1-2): EPEVTQTPSHQVTQMGQEVILRCVPISNHLYFYWYRQILGQKVEFLVSFYNNEISEKSEIFDDQFSVERPDGSNFTLKIRSTKLEDSAMYFCASSEVGMGAGYTFGSGTRLTVV.

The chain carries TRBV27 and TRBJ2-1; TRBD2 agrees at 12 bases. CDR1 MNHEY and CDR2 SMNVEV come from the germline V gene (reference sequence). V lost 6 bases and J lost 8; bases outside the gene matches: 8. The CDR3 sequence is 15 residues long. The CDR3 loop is CASRVLAGGPHEQFF. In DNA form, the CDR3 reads TGTGCCAGCAGGGTACTAGCGGGGGGCCCCCATGAGCAGTTCTTC.

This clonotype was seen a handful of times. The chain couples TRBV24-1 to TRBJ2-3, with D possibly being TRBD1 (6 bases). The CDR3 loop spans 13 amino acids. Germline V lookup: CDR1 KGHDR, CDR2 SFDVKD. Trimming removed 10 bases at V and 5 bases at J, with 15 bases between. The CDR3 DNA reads TGTGCCACAAACAGGGCTGGGGGAGATACGCAGTATTTT. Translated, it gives CATNRAGGDTQYF.

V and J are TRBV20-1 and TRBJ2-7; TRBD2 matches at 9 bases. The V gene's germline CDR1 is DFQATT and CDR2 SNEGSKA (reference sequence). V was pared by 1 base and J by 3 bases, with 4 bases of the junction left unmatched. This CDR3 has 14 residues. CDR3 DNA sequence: TGCAGTGCTAGAGGACTAGCGGCCGACTACGAGCAGTACTTC. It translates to CSARGLAADYEQYF.

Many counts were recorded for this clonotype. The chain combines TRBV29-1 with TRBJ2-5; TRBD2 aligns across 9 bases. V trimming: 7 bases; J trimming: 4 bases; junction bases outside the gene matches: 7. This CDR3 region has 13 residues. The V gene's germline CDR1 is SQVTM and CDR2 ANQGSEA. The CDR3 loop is CSGASGNGETQYF. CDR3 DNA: TGCAGCGGGGCTAGCGGGAACGGAGAGACCCAGTACTTC.

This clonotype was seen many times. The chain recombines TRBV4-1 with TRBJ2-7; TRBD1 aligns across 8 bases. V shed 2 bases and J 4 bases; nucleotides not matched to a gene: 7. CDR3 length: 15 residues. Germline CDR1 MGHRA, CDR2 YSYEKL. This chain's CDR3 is CASSQPRDRSYEQYF. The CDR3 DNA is TGCGCCAGCAGCCAACCCCGGGACAGGAGTTACGAGCAGTACTTC.

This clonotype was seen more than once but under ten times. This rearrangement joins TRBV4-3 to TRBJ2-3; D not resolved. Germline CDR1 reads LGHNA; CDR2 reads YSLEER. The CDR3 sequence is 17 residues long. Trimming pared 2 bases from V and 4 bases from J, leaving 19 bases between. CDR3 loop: CASSQLSMAQSADTQYF. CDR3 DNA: TGCGCCAGCAGCCAATTATCGATGGCCCAAAGCGCAGATACGCAGTATTTT.

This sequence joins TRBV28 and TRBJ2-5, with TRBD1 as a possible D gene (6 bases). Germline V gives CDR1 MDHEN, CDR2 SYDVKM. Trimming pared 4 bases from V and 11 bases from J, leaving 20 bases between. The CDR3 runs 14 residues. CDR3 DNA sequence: TGTGCCAGCAGTTGGGCGCAGGGGCTGAGAGAGCAGTACTTC. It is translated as CASSWAQGLREQYF. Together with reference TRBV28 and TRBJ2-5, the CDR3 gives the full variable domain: DVKVTQSSRYLVKRTGEKVFLECVQDMDHENMFWYRQDPGLGLRLIYFSYDVKMKEKGDIPEGYSVSREKKERFSLILESASTNQTSMYLCASSWAQGLREQYFGPGTRLLVL.

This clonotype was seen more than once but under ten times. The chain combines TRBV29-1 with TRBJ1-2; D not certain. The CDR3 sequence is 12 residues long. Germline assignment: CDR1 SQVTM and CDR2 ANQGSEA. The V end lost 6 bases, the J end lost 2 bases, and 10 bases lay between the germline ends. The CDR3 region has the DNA TGCAGCGTCTTTACAGCCAACTATGGCTACACCTTC. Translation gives CSVFTANYGYTF.

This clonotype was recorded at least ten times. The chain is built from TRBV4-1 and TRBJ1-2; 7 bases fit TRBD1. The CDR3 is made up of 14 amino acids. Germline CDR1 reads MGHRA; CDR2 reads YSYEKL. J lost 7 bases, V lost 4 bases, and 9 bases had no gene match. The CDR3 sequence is CASSPPERGLGYTF. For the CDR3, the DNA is TGCGCCAGCAGCCCCCCGGAGAGGGGGCTTGGCTACACCTTC.

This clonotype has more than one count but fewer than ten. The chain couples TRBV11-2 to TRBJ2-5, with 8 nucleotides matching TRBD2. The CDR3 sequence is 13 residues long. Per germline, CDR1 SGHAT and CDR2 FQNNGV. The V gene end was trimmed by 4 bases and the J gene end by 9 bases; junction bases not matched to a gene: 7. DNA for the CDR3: TGTGCCAGCAGCTCCATCGGGACTAGATCCCAGTACTTC. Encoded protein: CASSSIGTRSQYF.

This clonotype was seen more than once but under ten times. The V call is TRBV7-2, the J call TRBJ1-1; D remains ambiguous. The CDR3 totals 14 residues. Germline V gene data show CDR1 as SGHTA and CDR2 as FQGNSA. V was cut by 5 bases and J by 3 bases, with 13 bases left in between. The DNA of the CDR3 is TGTGCCAGCAGCATGTCCGGCGGGTACACTGAAGCTTTCTTT. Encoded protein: CASSMSGGYTEAFF. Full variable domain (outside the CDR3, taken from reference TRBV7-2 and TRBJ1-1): GAGVSQSPSNKVTEKGKDVELRCDPISGHTALYWYRQSLGQGLEFLIYFQGNSAPDKSGLPSDRFSAERTGGSVSTLTIQRTQQEDSAVYLCASSMSGGYTEAFFGQGTRLTVV.